This T cell receptor beta chain was captured in a study of cytomegalovirus exposure and HLA in healthy donors. With respect to this clone: Its antigen is unidentified.

Study-level findings and limits: The authors listed approximately 150 TCR beta chains as cytomegalovirus-associated. There were reportedly fewer N-insertions in an Asian-associated ancestry cluster than the approximately 600-donor mean, in a later analysis. Analyses of presence/absence relied on an assumption of roughly uniform sequencing depth across donors.

13 Jbeta primers and 60 Vbeta primers were used for the PCR. Data came from immunoSEQ multiplex PCR; TCRdb stores just in-frame clones and leaves some out. The sample records fewer than 200,000 clones, approximately 70% being singletons. The receptor was derived from a woman aged 25 to 45 in good health and CMV-seronegative. The sample was PBMCs.

CDR3 DNA: TGTGCCAGCGCCCGGGGGGGCCCTCTTCAGAACGAGCAGTACTTC. It encodes CASARGGPLQNEQYF. This chain joins TRBV2 and TRBJ2-7, with 8 bases fitting TRBD2. Germline values: CDR1 SNHLY, CDR2 FYNNEI. V trimming: 8 bases; J trimming: 5 bases; junction bases outside the gene matches: 14. This CDR3 is built from 15 residues.